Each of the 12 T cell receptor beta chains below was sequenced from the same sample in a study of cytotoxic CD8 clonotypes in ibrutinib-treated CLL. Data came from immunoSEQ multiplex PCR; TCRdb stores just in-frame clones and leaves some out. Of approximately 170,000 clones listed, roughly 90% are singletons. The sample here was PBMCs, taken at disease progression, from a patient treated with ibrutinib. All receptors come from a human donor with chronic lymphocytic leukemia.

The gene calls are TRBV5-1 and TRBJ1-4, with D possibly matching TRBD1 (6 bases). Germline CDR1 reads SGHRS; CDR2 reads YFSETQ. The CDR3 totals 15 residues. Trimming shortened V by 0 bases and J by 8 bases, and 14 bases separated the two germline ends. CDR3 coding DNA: TGCGCCAGCAGCTTGGATGGGGGCGCTGAGGAAAAACTGTTTTTT. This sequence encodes CASSLDGGAEEKLFF.

This chain's CDR3 is CASSPRPTSTLAGTSTDTQYF. The CDR3, as DNA: TGCGCCAGCAGCCCCCGTCCAACCTCCACCTTAGCGGGAACTAGCACAGATACGCAGTATTTT. V is TRBV5-1 and J is TRBJ2-3; 8 nucleotides line up with TRBD2. The junction had 22 bases not matched to a gene; V was cut back by 4 bases and J by 0 bases. CDR1 is SGHRS, CDR2 YFSETQ, per germline. The CDR3 contains 21 residues. Complete variable domain (other parts from reference TRBV5-1 and TRBJ2-3): KAGVTQTPRYLIKTRGQQVTLSCSPISGHRSVSWYQQTPGQGLQFLFEYFSETQRNKGNFPGRFSGRQFSNSRSEMNVSTLELGDSALYLCASSPRPTSTLAGTSTDTQYFGPGTRLTVL.

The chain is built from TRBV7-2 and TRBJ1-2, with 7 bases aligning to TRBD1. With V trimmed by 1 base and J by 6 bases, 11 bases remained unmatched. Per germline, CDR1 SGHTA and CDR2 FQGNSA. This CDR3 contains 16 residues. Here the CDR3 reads CASSLGDSPRRDGYTF. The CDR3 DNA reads TGTGCCAGCAGCTTAGGGGACAGCCCAAGGCGGGATGGCTACACCTTC.

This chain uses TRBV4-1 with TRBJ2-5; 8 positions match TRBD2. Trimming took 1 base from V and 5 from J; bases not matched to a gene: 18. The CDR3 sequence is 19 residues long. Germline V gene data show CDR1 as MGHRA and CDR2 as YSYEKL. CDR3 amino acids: CASSQVKAGAKRERETQYF. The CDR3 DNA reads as TGCGCCAGCAGCCAAGTTAAAGCGGGGGCTAAGCGGGAGAGGGAGACCCAGTACTTC.

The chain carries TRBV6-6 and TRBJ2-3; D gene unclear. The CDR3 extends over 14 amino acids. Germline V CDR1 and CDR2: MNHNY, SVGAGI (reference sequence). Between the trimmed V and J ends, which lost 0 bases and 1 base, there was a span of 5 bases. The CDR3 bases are TGTGCCAGCAGTTACTCGGTGCGCACAGATACGCAGTATTTT. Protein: CASSYSVRTDTQYF.

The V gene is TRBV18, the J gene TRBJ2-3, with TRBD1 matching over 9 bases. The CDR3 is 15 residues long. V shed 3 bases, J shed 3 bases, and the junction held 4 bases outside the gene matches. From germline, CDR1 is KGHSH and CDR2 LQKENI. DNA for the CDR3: TGTGCCAGCTCACCTTGGGACAGGGTGACAGATACGCAGTATTTT. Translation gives CASSPWDRVTDTQYF.

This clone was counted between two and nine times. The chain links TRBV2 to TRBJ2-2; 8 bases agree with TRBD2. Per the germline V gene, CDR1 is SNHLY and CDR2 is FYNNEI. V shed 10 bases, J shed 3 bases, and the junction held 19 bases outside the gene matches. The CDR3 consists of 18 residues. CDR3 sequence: CANGKSGRHPLDTGELFF. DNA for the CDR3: TGTGCCAACGGGAAGAGCGGGAGACACCCTCTCGACACCGGGGAGCTGTTTTTT.

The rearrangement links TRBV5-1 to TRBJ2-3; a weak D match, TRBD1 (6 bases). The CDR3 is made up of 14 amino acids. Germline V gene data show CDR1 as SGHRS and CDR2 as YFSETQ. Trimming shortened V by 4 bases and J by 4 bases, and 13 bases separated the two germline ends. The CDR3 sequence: CASSDYRASDTQYF. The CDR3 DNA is TGCGCCAGCAGCGATTACAGGGCCTCAGATACGCAGTATTTT.

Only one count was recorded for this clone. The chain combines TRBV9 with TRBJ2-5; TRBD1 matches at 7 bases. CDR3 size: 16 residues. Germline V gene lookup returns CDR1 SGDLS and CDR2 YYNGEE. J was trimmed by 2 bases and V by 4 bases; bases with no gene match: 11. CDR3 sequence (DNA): TGTGCCAGCAGCCCCAGGGACAGATTACGGCAAGAGACCCAGTACTTC. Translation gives CASSPRDRLRQETQYF. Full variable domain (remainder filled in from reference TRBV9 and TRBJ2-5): DSGVTQTPKHLITATGQRVTLRCSPRSGDLSVYWYQQSLDQGLQFLIQYYNGEERAKGNILERFSAQQFPDLHSELNLSSLELGDSALYFCASSPRDRLRQETQYFGPGTRLLVL.

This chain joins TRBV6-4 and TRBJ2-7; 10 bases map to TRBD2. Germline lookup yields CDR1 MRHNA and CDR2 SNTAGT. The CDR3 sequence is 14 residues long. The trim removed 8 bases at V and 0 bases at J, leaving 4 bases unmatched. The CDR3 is CASPASGSSYEQYF. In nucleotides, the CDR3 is TGTGCCAGCCCCGCTAGCGGGAGCTCCTACGAGCAGTACTTC.

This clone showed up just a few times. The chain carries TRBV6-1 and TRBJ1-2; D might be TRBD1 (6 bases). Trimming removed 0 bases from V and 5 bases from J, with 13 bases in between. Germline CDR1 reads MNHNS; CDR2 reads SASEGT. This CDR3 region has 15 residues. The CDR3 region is CASSEARGGAYGYTF. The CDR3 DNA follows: TGTGCCAGCAGTGAAGCAAGGGGGGGAGCGTATGGCTACACCTTC.

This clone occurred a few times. As DNA, the CDR3 is TGTGCCTGGAGGCGGGACAGGGCCTTCAGCTATGGCTACACCTTC. Amino acids: CAWRRDRAFSYGYTF. The genes are TRBV30 and TRBJ1-2; TRBD1 matches at 9 bases. CDR3 length equals 15 residues. In germline, CDR1 is GTSNPN, CDR2 SVGIG (reference sequence). The V gene end was trimmed by 3 bases and the J gene end by 4 bases; junction bases not matched to a gene: 9.